The 16 T cell receptor beta chains listed next were all sequenced from one sample in a study of CD8 T cells in Susac syndrome. It was with random hexamers that about 0.45 to 1 ug RNA was reverse transcribed. TCRdb called the immunoSEQ multiplex PCR reads again in MiXCR, with one record for every CDR3 protein. Of fewer than 350,000 distinct CDR3 sequences listed, about 91% are singletons. The sequenced sample was CD4+ T cells from PBMCs. All receptors derive from a human donor with multiple sclerosis.

V and J are TRBV6-5 and TRBJ2-1; the D gene is possibly TRBD2 (6 bases). The germline V gene encodes CDR1 MNHEY and CDR2 SVGAGI. Trimming cost V 0 bases and J 3 bases, with 12 bases left between them. The CDR3 covers 16 residues. The CDR3 nucleotides are TGTGCCAGCAGTTACTCCGGGGCCGGGGGCTACAATGAGCAGTTCTTC. Translated, it gives CASSYSGAGGYNEQFF.

This sequence joins TRBV19 and TRBJ2-1; 14 bases are shared with TRBD2. CDR1 and CDR2 from the germline V gene are LNHDA and SQIVND (reference sequence). This CDR3 has 19 amino acids. With V trimmed by 4 bases and J by 8 bases, 16 bases remained unmatched. For the CDR3, the DNA is TGTGCCAGTAGTAAAGGGACGGGACTAGCGGGGGCCCGGGCCTATGAGCAGTTCTTC. This gives the protein CASSKGTGLAGARAYEQFF.

J is TRBJ2-7 and V is TRBV10-3; D gene uncertain. This CDR3 comprises 15 residues. Trimming took 7 bases from V and 0 from J, leaving 16 bases between them. Germline lookup yields CDR1 ENHRY and CDR2 SYGVKD. CDR3 loop: CAITPDTVGSYEQYF. The DNA of the CDR3 is TGTGCCATCACTCCCGACACGGTCGGCTCCTACGAGCAGTACTTC.

J is TRBJ1-1 and V is TRBV5-1; the D is unclear. V was trimmed by 4 bases and J by 4 bases, leaving 14 bases between them. In germline, CDR1 is SGHRS, CDR2 YFSETQ. The CDR3 spans 14 residues. The CDR3 spells CASSLPTTTTEAFF. CDR3 sequence (DNA): TGCGCCAGCAGCCTTCCCACGACAACCACTGAAGCTTTCTTT.

The CDR3 sequence is CASSEGARNQPQHF. The CDR3 DNA is TGTGCCAGCAGTGAGGGTGCGCGCAATCAGCCCCAGCATTTT. The gene calls are TRBV2 and TRBJ1-5; D is unresolved. V lost 3 bases and J 2 bases, leaving 8 bases between the germline ends. The CDR3 spans 14 residues. The V gene's germline CDR1 is SNHLY and CDR2 FYNNEI.

This clonotype was recorded once. V is TRBV12-3 or TRBV12-4 and J is TRBJ2-2; possibly TRBD2 for D (6 bases). This CDR3 spans 15 amino acids. V lost 3 bases and J 7 bases, leaving 15 bases between the germline ends. CDR3 in amino acids: CASSFGLARIGELFF. CDR3 bases: TGTGCCAGCAGTTTTGGGCTAGCGAGGATCGGGGAGCTGTTTTTT.

V is TRBV18 and J is TRBJ2-7; possible D gene TRBD2, 6 bases. V lost 3 bases to trimming and J lost 2 bases, with 14 bases between them. The CDR3 spans 15 residues. CDR1 KGHSH and CDR2 LQKENI come from the germline V gene. Here the CDR3 reads CASSPGQAGTYEQYF. As DNA, the CDR3 is TGTGCCAGCTCACCTGGTCAGGCGGGGACCTACGAGCAGTACTTC.

As to this clonotype: One end of the junction is discordant with germline, which a read error may explain. The genes are TRBV7-7 and TRBJ2-2; D is ambiguous. The CDR3 has 13 amino acids. CDR1 SSHAT and CDR2 FNYEAQ come from the germline V gene (reference sequence). CDR3 sequence: CASSLARAGELFF. In DNA form, the CDR3 reads TGTGCTAGCAGCCTGGCACGCGCCGGGGAGCTGTTTTTT.

V gene TRBV5-1 combines with J gene TRBJ2-7; 10 bases align to TRBD2. Germline CDR1 and CDR2: SGHRS and YFSETQ. The junction had 11 bases not matched to a gene; V was cut back by 2 bases and J by 6 bases. CDR3 length equals 16 residues. The CDR3 spells CASSFRSGRAQSEQYF. The CDR3 DNA reads as TGCGCCAGCAGCTTCCGAAGCGGGAGGGCCCAATCCGAGCAGTACTTC.

This chain joins TRBV5-8 and TRBJ1-1, with D possibly matching TRBD1 (5 bases). The CDR3 is 15 amino acids. Trimming took off 4 bases at V and 2 bases at J, with 15 bases between the two ends. Per germline, CDR1 SGHTS and CDR2 YDEGEE. CDR3 residues: CASSPREQENTEAFF. The CDR3 DNA reads TGTGCCAGCAGCCCGCGTGAACAGGAAAACACTGAAGCTTTCTTT.

The J gene is TRBJ1-1, the V gene TRBV7-2; TRBD1 matches at 8 bases. Germline V gene sequence: CDR1 SGHTA, CDR2 FQGNSA. V lost 5 bases and J lost 4; bases outside the gene matches: 6. This CDR3 has 14 amino acids. The CDR3: CASSTRGLATEAFF. For the CDR3, the DNA is TGTGCCAGCAGCACCAGGGGGCTGGCCACTGAAGCTTTCTTT. The variable domain in full, with the rest retrieved from reference TRBV7-2 and TRBJ1-1, is GAGVSQSPSNKVTEKGKDVELRCDPISGHTALYWYRQSLGQGLEFLIYFQGNSAPDKSGLPSDRFSAERTGGSVSTLTIQRTQQEDSAVYLCASSTRGLATEAFFGQGTRLTVV.

The chain combines TRBV19 with TRBJ2-4; tentatively, D is TRBD1 (6 bases). The germline gives CDR1 LNHDA, CDR2 SQIVND (reference sequence). The CDR3 is 16 amino acids. V shed 5 bases and J shed 6 bases, with 20 bases lying between them. For the CDR3, the DNA is TGTGCCAGTAGTTTCCAGGACAGCGGTGGTAGAAACATTCAGTACTTC. Protein sequence: CASSFQDSGGRNIQYF.

Only one count was recorded for this clonotype. The chain combines TRBV11-3 with TRBJ2-1; D possibly corresponds to TRBD2 (6 bases). V lost 5 bases, J lost 7 bases, and 15 bases lay in between. There are 14 residues in the CDR3. Germline CDR1 is SGHNT and CDR2 is YENEEA. CDR3: CASSQRGRGNEQFF. CDR3 coding DNA: TGTGCCAGCAGCCAACGGGGGAGAGGGAATGAGCAGTTCTTC. Based on the CDR3 plus reference TRBV11-3 and TRBJ2-1, the full variable domain is EAGVVQSPRYKIIEKKQPVAFWCNPISGHNTLYWYLQNLGQGPELLIRYENEEAVDDSQLPKDRFSAERLKGVDSTLKIQPAELGDSAVYLCASSQRGRGNEQFFGPGTRLTVL.

V and J are TRBV6-2 or TRBV6-3 and TRBJ1-1, with D unclear. The germline V gene encodes CDR1 MNHEY and CDR2 SVGEGT. The germline V and J ends were trimmed by 0 bases and 4 bases, with 15 bases remaining between them. The CDR3 totals 16 residues. CDR3 sequence: CASSYSGTVIGTEAFF. In DNA form, the CDR3 reads TGTGCCAGCAGTTACTCTGGCACGGTAATTGGCACTGAAGCTTTCTTT.

This clonotype has only one observation. This chain connects TRBV29-1 to TRBJ2-2, with D perhaps matching TRBD1 or TRBD2 (5 bases each). The CDR3 runs to 14 residues. V shed 7 bases and J shed 3 bases, with 15 bases lying between them. Per the germline V gene, CDR1 is SQVTM and CDR2 is ANQGSEA. This CDR3 reads CSARSGTDTGELFF. The CDR3 region has the DNA TGCAGCGCCCGTTCCGGGACGGACACCGGGGAGCTGTTTTTT.

This clonotype was recorded once. CDR3 DNA sequence: TGTGCCAGCCTCGCGGGAGGTGGCTACACCTTC. Protein: CASLAGGGYTF. The rearrangement joins TRBV6-5 to TRBJ1-2; D is ambiguous. Germline V gives CDR1 MNHEY, CDR2 SVGAGI. The CDR3 runs to 11 residues. V was cut by 8 bases and J by 7 bases, with 11 bases left in between.